Sequencing of this T cell receptor (beta chain) was carried out in a study of blood T cell repertoires in COVID-19. Study-wide background: Whether acute or convalescent, the COVID-19 samples came from the United States, Italy and Spain. The analysed material was cDNA or gDNA that came from T cells, B-cell-depleted T cells, or PBMCs.

In the source study's methods: Amplifying reference gene primers gave estimates of nucleated cell counts. This table comes from immunoSEQ multiplex PCR, and its TCRdb copy is limited to in-frame clones, with some not included. V, J and clone size reflect that table, while D and trimming were determined from the DNA. The sample has about 150,000 clones, about 88% seen once. This clone has just a few counts. Patients from Seattle were sampled longitudinally, starting during active infection. The origin of this receptor is a woman aged 55-69 years with COVID-19, enrolled during active disease. The sequenced sample consisted of peripheral blood.

This chain's CDR3 is CASSYREHSGYTF. The CDR3 nucleotides read TGCGCCAGCAGCTACCGGGAGCACTCTGGCTACACCTTC. The V call is TRBV5-1, the J call TRBJ1-2; D is unresolved. CDR1 and CDR2 (germline): SGHRS, YFSETQ. The V and J ends lost 3 bases and 7 bases respectively, with 13 bases between them. This CDR3 region has 13 residues.